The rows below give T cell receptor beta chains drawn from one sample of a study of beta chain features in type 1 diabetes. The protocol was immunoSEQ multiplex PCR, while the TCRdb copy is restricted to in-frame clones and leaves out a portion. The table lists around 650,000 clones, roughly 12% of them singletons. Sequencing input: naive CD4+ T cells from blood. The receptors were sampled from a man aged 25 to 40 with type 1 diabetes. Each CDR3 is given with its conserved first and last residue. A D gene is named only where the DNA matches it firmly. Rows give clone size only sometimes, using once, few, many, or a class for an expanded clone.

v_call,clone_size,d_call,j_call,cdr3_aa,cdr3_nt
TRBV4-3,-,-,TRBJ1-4,CASSHASAGRSEKLFF,TGCGCCAGCAGCCACGCCTCGGCAGGGCGGAGTGAAAAACTGTTTTTT
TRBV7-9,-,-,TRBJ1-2,CASSLSGRRYTF,TGTGCCAGCAGCTTATCAGGACGCCGCTACACCTTC
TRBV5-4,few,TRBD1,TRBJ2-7,CASSFRDRGGYEQYF,TGTGCCAGCAGCTTCCGGGACAGGGGGGGCTACGAGCAGTACTTC
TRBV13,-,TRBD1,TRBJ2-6,CASSLETGSGANVLTF,TGTGCCAGCAGCTTAGAGACAGGGTCCGGGGCCAACGTCCTGACTTTC
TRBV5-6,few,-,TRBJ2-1,CASSFEQDTEQFF,TGTGCCAGCAGCTTCGAACAGGATACTGAGCAGTTCTTC
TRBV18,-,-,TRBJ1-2,CASSLGSGRYGYTF,TGTGCCAGCTCGCTAGGATCGGGGCGCTATGGCTACACCTTC
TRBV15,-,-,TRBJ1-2,CATSREVRPGVDGYTF,TGTGCCACCAGCAGAGAAGTAAGGCCAGGGGTGGATGGCTACACCTTC
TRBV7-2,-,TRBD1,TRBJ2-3,CASSPGQSTDTQYF,TGTGCCAGCAGCCCGGGACAGAGCACAGATACGCAGTATTTT
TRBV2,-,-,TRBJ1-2,CASSAQEYGYTF,TGTGCCAGCTCGGCCCAGGAGTATGGCTACACCTTC
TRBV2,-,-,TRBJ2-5,CASTFGLQETQYF,TGTGCCAGCACCTTCGGACTGCAAGAGACCCAGTACTTC
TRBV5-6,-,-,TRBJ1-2,CASSPRPAANYGYTF,TGTGCCAGCAGCCCCAGACCAGCTGCTAACTATGGCTACACCTTC
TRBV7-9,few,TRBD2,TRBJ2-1,CASSYPGLAGNEQFF,TGTGCCAGCAGTTACCCGGGACTAGCGGGAAATGAGCAGTTCTTC
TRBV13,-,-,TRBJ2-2,CASSFRGSGAGELFF,TGTGCCAGCAGTTTTAGGGGTTCGGGTGCCGGGGAGCTGTTTTTT
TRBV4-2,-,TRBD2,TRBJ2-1,CASSPTVTSGGGNEQFF,TGTGCCAGCAGCCCCACCGTAACTAGCGGGGGCGGAAATGAGCAGTTCTTC
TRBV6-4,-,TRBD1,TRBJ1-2,CASSPSTGGRGYTF,TGTGCCAGCAGTCCATCGACAGGGGGCCGCGGCTACACCTTC
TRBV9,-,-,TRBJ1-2,CASSVEVGANYGYTF,TGTGCCAGCAGCGTAGAGGTCGGAGCTAACTATGGCTACACCTTC
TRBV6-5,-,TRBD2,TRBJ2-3,CASSFQLAASTDTQYF,TGTGCCAGCAGTTTCCAACTAGCGGCGAGCACAGATACGCAGTATTTT
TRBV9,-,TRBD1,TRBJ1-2,CASSPTDRDNYGYTF,TGTGCCAGCAGCCCAACCGACAGGGACAACTATGGCTACACCTTC
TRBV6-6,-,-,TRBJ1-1,CASSPRIGAEAFF,TGTGCCAGCAGTCCAAGGATTGGGGCTGAAGCTTTCTTT
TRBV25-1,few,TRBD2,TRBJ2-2,CASSPRTSGNTGELFF,TGTGCCAGCAGTCCCCGGACTAGCGGAAACACCGGGGAGCTGTTTTTT
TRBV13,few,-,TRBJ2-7,CASSLGTWGFTYEQYF,TGTGCCAGCAGCTTAGGGACCTGGGGCTTTACCTACGAGCAGTACTTC
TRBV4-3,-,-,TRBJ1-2,CASSQGKTGTRPYTF,TGCGCCAGCAGCCAGGGAAAAACCGGGACAAGACCTTACACCTTC
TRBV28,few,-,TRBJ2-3,CASSVSTDTQYF,TGTGCCAGCAGTGTATCCACAGATACGCAGTATTTT
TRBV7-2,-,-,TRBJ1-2,CASSLEGQGFYGYTF,TGTGCCAGCAGCTTAGAAGGGCAGGGCTTCTATGGCTACACCTTC
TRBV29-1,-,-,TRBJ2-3,CSVSNLGPIDTQYF,TGCAGCGTGTCAAATTTGGGCCCCATCGATACGCAGTATTTT
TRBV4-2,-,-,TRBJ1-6,CASSPRGADNSPLHF,TGTGCCAGCAGCCCTCGGGGGGCAGATAATTCACCCCTCCACTTT
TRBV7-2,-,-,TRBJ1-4,CASSSFGIGEKLFF,TGTGCCAGCTCCTCGTTCGGAATCGGGGAAAAACTGTTTTTT
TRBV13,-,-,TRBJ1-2,CASSLGQYDGYTF,TGTGCCAGCAGCTTAGGGCAGTATGATGGCTACACCTTC
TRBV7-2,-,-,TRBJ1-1,CASSQFSGNTEAFF,TGTGCCAGCAGCCAGTTTTCTGGGAACACTGAAGCTTTCTTT
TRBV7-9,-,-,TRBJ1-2,CASSLELGEFGYTF,TGTGCCAGCAGCTTAGAACTGGGGGAGTTTGGCTACACCTTC
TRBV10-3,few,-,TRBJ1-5,CAISPGSGDQPQHF,TGTGCCATCAGCCCAGGGTCAGGGGATCAGCCCCAGCATTTT
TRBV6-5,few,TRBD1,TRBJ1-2,CASSPDRDHYGYTF,TGTGCCAGCAGCCCCGACAGGGATCACTATGGCTACACCTTC
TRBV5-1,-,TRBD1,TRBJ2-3,CASSLPDRPTDTQYF,TGCGCCAGCAGCTTGCCGGACAGGCCCACAGATACGCAGTATTTT
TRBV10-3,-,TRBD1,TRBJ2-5,CAISKDRDRGTETQYF,TGTGCCATCAGTAAGGACCGGGACAGGGGAACAGAGACCCAGTACTTC
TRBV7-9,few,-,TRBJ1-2,CASSLETGYTF,TGTGCCAGCAGCTTAGAAACTGGCTACACCTTC
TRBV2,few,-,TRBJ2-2,CASTGSGELFF,TGTGCCAGCACGGGGAGCGGGGAGCTGTTTTTT
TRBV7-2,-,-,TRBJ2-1,CASSFMVGAHEQFF,TGTGCCAGCAGTTTCATGGTGGGGGCCCATGAGCAGTTCTTC
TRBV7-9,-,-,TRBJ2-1,CASSLDSQYNEQFF,TGTGCCAGCAGCTTGGACAGCCAATACAATGAGCAGTTCTTC
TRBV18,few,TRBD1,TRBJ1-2,CASSPGQGRVSNYGYTF,TGTGCCAGCTCACCGGGACAGGGAAGGGTATCTAACTATGGCTACACCTTC
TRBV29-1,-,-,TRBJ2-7,CSVRPWGGHEQYF,TGCAGCGTTCGACCTTGGGGCGGCCACGAGCAGTACTTC
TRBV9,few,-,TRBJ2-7,CASSVGLGLIDEQYF,TGTGCCAGCAGCGTAGGTCTAGGGTTAATCGACGAGCAGTACTTC
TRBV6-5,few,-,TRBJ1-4,CASSSLYRATNEKLFF,TGTGCCAGCAGTTCACTCTACAGAGCAACTAATGAAAAACTGTTTTTT
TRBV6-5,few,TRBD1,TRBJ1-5,CASSPGQNNQPQHF,TGTGCCAGCAGCCCGGGACAGAACAATCAGCCCCAGCATTTT
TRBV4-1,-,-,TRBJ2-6,CASSQGTPNSGANVLTF,TGCGCCAGCAGCCAAGGGACACCAAACTCTGGGGCCAACGTCCTGACTTTC
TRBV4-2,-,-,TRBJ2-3,CASSQGVSTDTQYF,TGTGCCAGCAGCCAAGGAGTAAGCACAGATACGCAGTATTTT
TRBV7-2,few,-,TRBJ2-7,CASSLGRDYEQYF,TGTGCCAGCAGCTTAGGGCGGGATTACGAGCAGTACTTC
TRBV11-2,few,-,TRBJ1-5,CASSSARAGPQHF,TGTGCCAGCAGCTCGGCGCGTGCTGGGCCCCAGCATTTT
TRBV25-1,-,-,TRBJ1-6,CASKADLTPLHF,TGTGCCAGCAAAGCAGACCTCACACCCCTCCACTTT
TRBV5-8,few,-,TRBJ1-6,CASSVLSGGESPLHF,TGTGCCAGCAGCGTGCTTTCGGGAGGGGAATCACCCCTCCACTTT
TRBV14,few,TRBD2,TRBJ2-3,CASRYTSGEDTQYF,TGTGCCAGCAGGTATACTAGCGGGGAGGATACGCAGTATTTT
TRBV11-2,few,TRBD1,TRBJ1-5,CASSPYTGQGVAPQHF,TGTGCCAGCAGCCCCTATACGGGGCAGGGGGTCGCGCCCCAGCATTTT
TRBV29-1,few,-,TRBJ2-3,CSVERGVVDTQYF,TGCAGCGTTGAGAGGGGGGTGGTGGATACGCAGTATTTT
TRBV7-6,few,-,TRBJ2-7,CASSLGGQRYEQYF,TGTGCCAGCAGCTTAGGTGGGCAGCGCTACGAGCAGTACTTC
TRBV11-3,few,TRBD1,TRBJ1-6,CASTPRQGHSPLHF,TGTGCCAGCACCCCCAGACAGGGGCACTCACCCCTCCACTTT